This TCR beta chain is from a study of blood T cell repertoires in COVID-19 (dated by TCRdb to about 2020). Regarding the complete study: Collaborator samples came from the United States, Italy and Spain and covered acute and convalescent phases of COVID-19. The prospective study material was composed of cDNA or gDNA derived from T cells, B-cell-depleted T cells, or PBMCs. Subjects who had been exposed to COVID-19, were actively infected with it, or had recovered from it provided the deeply sampled blood TCRbeta repertoires that made up the dataset. The repertoires were made available in a free public database intended to serve as a resource for research on the immune response to SARS-CoV-2. Samples were obtained from the ongoing ImmuneRACE study (first 160 participants) and from roughly 1,300 subjects provided by 6 global collaborators. A de-identified subject ID, COVID-19 status, age in years and sex were almost always included in the sample metadata. Where HLA class I and class II types were available, the types were taken from metadata supplied by the sample provider, not from assay-based typing.

Enrolling through a virtual design, the prospective study's participants ranged in age from roughly 18 to 95 years and lived across roughly 24 United States geographic areas. In the prospective study, participants were assigned to cohorts based on the clinical history participants reported in a screening survey and a study questionnaire. ImmuneRACE Cohort 3 recovered participants were defined by two consecutive negative NP/OP PCR tests, healthcare professional clearance, or symptom resolution. In the prospective study, mobile phlebotomists collected whole blood, serum and a nasopharyngeal or oropharyngeal swab from each participant. Prospective study participants could optionally give additional blood draws and questionnaires over an approximately 2-month period. Before DNA extraction, prospective study blood samples were shipped either frozen or at room temperature. TCRbeta CDR3 regions were amplified from genomic DNA by means of the immunoSEQ Assay, a bias-controlled multiplex PCR. In the source study's methods: The number of nucleated cells in each sample was estimated by amplification of reference gene primers within the assay. Sequence reads were collapsed and filtered to measure the absolute abundance of every unique TCRbeta CDR3 rearrangement. Productive Simpson clonality was computed per sample as the square root of Simpson's diversity index over productive rearrangements. The table was pulled from immuneACCESS by TCRdb, which kept in-frame rearrangements only. Such tables lose some clones; where checked, under half of the loss comes from unresolved V genes, and the rest has no known cause. That table gives V, J and clone size, and the DNA gave D and trimming. The sample table holds roughly 270,000 clones, of which 85% were seen once. The ten largest clones capture roughly 2.6% of the sample.

The investigation overall reported the following: How much clinical and demographic metadata was included differed by source and by participant, and the metadata was provided uncurated.

The sample holds one count of this clone. This clone's antigen is unknown. Base qualities were left out, and no much larger clone turns up one base away. Specimen: PBMCs or T cells enriched from blood (not recorded which). The receptor was derived from a woman aged 45-59 years who had recovered from COVID-19.

The CDR3 protein: CASSPRQARSEKLFF. At the DNA level, the sequence is TGTGCCAGCAGTCCCCGGCAGGCCAGAAGTGAAAAACTGTTTTTT. The chain is assembled from TRBV27 and TRBJ1-4; the D gene cannot be named for sure. CDR1 and CDR2 are read off the germline V gene (reference sequence) as MNHEY and SMNVEV. The V and J ends are trimmed by 5 bases and 7 bases, leaving 17 bases between them. The CDR3 spans 15 residues, from the cysteine through the phenylalanine. Of all the DNA, just the CDR3 is kept, 45 bases in frame from base 1. This CDR3, with the reference TRBV27 and TRBJ1-4 proteins standing in past its ends, gives the full variable domain EAQVTQNPRYLITVTGKKLTVTCSQNMNHEYMSWYRQDPGLGLRQIYYSMNVEVTDKGDVPEGYKVSRKEKRNFPLILESPSPNQTSLYFCASSPRQARSEKLFFGSGTQLSVL.